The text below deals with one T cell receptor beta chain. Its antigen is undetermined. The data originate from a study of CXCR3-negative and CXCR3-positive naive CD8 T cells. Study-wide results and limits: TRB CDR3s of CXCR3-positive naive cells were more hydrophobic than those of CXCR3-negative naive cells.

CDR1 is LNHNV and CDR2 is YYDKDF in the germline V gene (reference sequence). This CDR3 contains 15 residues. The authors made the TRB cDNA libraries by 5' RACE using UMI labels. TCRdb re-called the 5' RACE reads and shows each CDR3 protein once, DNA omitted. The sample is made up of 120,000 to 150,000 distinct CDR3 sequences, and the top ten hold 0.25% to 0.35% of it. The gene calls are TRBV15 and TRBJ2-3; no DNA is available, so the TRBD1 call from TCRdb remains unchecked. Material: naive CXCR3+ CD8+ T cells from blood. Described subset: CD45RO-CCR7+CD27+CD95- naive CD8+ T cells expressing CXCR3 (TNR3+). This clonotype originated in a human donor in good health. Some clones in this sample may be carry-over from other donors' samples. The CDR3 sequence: CATSRLPKGGDTQYF.